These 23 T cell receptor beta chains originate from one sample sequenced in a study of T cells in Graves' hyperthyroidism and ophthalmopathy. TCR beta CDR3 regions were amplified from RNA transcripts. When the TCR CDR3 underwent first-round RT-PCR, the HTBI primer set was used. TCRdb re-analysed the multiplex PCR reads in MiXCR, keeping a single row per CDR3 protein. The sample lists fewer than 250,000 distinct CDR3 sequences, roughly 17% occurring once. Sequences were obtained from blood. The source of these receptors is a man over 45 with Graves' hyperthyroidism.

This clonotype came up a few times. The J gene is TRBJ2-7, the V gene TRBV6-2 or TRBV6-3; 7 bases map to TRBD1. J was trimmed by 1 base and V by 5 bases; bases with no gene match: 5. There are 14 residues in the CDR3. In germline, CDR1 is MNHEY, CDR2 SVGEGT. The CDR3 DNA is TGTGCCAGCAGTAAAAGGGACAGTTCCTACGAGCAGTACTTC. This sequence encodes CASSKRDSSYEQYF.

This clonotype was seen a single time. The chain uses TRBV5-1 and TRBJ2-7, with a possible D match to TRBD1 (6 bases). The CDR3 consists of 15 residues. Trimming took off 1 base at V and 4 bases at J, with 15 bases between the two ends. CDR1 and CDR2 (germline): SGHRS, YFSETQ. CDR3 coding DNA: TGCGCCAGCAGCTTGTCACGATTGGACAGTTACGAGCAGTACTTC. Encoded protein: CASSLSRLDSYEQYF.

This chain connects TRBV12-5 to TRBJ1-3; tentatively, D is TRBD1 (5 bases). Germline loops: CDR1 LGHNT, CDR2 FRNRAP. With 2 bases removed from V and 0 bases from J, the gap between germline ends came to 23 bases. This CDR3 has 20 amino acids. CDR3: CASGLSLRGIMKNSGNTIYF. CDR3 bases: TGTGCTAGTGGTTTGTCACTAAGGGGCATCATGAAGAACTCTGGAAACACCATATATTTT.

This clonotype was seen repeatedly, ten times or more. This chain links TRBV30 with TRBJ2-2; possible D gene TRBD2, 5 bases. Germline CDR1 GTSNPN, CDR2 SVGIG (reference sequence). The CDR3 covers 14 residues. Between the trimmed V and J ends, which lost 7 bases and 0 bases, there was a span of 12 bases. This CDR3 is CASPGLSNTGELFF. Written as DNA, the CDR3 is TGTGCCTCCCCAGGACTTTCGAACACCGGGGAGCTGTTTTTT. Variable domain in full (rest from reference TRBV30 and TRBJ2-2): SQTIHQWPATLVQPVGSPLSLECTVEGTSNPNLYWYRQAAGRGLQLLFYSVGIGQISSEVPQNLSASRPQDRQFILSSKKLLLSDSGFYLCASPGLSNTGELFFGEGSRLTVL.

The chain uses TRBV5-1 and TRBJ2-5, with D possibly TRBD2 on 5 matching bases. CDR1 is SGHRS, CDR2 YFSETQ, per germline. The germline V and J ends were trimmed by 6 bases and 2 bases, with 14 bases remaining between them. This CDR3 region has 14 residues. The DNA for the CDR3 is TGCGCCAGCACCCTAGGACTGACTCAAGAGACCCAGTACTTC. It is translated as CASTLGLTQETQYF.

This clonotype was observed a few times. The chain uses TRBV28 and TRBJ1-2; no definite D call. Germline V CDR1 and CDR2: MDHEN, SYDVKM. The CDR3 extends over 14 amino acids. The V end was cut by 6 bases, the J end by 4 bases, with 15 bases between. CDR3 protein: CASRSHIAVYGYTF. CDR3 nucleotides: TGTGCCAGCAGGTCCCATATAGCCGTCTATGGCTACACCTTC.

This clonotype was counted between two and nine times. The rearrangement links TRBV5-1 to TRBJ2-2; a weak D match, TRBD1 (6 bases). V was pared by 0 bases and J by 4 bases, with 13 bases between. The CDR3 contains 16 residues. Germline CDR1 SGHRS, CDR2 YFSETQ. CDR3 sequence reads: CASSLVPGASTGELFF. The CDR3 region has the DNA TGCGCCAGCAGCTTGGTTCCAGGGGCGAGCACCGGGGAGCTGTTTTTT. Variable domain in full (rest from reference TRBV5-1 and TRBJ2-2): KAGVTQTPRYLIKTRGQQVTLSCSPISGHRSVSWYQQTPGQGLQFLFEYFSETQRNKGNFPGRFSGRQFSNSRSEMNVSTLELGDSALYLCASSLVPGASTGELFFGEGSRLTVL.

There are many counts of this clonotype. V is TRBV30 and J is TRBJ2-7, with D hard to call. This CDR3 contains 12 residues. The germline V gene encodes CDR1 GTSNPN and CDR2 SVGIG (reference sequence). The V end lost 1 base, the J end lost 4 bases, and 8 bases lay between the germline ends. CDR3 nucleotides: TGTGCCTGGAGTGCCCTAGGGTACGAGCAGTACTTC. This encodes CAWSALGYEQYF. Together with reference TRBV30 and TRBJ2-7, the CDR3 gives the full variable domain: SQTIHQWPATLVQPVGSPLSLECTVEGTSNPNLYWYRQAAGRGLQLLFYSVGIGQISSEVPQNLSASRPQDRQFILSSKKLLLSDSGFYLCAWSALGYEQYFGPGTRLTVT.

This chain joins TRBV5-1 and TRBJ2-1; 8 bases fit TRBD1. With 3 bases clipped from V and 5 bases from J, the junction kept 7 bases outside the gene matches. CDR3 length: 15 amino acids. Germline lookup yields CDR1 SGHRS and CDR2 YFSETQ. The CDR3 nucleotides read TGCGCCAGCAGCTCGGGACAGGCATCCCACAATGAGCAGTTCTTC. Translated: CASSSGQASHNEQFF.

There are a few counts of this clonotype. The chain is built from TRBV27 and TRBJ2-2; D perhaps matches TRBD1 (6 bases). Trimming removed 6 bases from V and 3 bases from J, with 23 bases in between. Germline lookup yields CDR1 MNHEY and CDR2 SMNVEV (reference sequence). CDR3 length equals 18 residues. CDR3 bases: TGTGCCAGCAGGAATAGTCTATTCCGGGACACCTACACCGGGGAGCTGTTTTTT. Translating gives CASRNSLFRDTYTGELFF.

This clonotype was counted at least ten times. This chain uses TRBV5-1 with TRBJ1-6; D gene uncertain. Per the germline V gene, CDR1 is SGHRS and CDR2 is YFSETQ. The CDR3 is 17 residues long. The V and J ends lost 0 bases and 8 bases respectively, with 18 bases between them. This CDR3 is CASSLEILTGGHSPLHF. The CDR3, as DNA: TGCGCCAGCAGCTTGGAAATTCTTACGGGAGGCCATTCACCCCTCCACTTT.

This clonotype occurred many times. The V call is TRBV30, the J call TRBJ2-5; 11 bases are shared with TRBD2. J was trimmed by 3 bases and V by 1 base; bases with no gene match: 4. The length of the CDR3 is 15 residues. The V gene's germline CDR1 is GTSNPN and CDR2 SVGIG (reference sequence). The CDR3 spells CAWSGPGLAEETQYF. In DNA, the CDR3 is TGTGCCTGGAGTGGGCCGGGACTAGCGGAAGAGACCCAGTACTTC.

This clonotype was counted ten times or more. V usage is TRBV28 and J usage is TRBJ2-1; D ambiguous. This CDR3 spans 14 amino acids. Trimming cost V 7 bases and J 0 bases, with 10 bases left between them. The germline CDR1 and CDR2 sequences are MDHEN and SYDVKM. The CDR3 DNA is TGTGCCAGCAAAGTGGGCAGCTCCTACAATGAGCAGTTCTTC. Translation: CASKVGSSYNEQFF.

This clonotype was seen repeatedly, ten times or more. The chain's CDR3 is CASSPAQTGAEAFF. CDR3 nucleotides: TGTGCCAGCTCACCCGCGCAGACAGGGGCTGAAGCTTTCTTT. This chain connects TRBV18 to TRBJ1-1; TRBD1 matches at 8 bases. Looked up from germline, CDR1 is KGHSH and CDR2 is LQKENI. Unmatched junction bases numbered 6, after V lost 3 bases and J lost 6 bases. The CDR3 runs to 14 residues.

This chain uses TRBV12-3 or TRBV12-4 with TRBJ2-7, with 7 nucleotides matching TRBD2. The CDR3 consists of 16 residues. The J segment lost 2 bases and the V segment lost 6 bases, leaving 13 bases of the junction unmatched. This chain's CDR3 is CASSPQTGGGTYEQYF. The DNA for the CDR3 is TGTGCCAGCAGCCCCCAGACTGGCGGGGGAACCTACGAGCAGTACTTC.

CDR3 in DNA: TGTGCCAGCAGCTTAGATGGACTAGCGGGACCCACAGATACGCAGTATTTT. Translating gives CASSLDGLAGPTDTQYF. This chain links TRBV11-3 with TRBJ2-3; 12 bases fit TRBD2. From germline, CDR1 is SGHNT and CDR2 YENEEA. The CDR3 loop spans 17 amino acids. The trim removed 0 bases at V and 2 bases at J, leaving 3 bases unmatched.

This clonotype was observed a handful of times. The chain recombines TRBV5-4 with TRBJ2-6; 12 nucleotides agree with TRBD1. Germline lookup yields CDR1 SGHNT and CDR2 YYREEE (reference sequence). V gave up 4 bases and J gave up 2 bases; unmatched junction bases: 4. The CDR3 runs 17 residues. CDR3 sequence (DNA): TGTGCCAGCAGCCAGGGACAGGGGGCTGCTGGGGCCAACGTCCTGACTTTC. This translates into CASSQGQGAAGANVLTF. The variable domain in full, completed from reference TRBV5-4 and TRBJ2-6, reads ETGVTQSPTHLIKTRGQQVTLRCSSQSGHNTVSWYQQALGQGPQFIFQYYREEENGRGNFPPRFSGLQFPNYSSELNVNALELDDSALYLCASSQGQGAAGANVLTFGAGSRLTVL.

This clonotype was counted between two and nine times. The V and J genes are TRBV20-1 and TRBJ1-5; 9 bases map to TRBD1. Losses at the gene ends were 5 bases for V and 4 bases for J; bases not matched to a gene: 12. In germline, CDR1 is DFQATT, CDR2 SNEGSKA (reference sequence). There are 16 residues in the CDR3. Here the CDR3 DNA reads TGCAGTGCTTACTTCCCGGGACAGGGTGGAAATCAGCCCCAGCATTTT. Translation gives CSAYFPGQGGNQPQHF.

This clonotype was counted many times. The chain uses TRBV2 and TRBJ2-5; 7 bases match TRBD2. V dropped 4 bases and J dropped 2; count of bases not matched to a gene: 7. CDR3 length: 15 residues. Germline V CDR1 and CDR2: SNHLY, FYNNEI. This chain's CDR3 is CASSGGLSLQETQYF. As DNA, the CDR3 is TGTGCCAGCAGTGGGGGACTATCCCTTCAAGAGACCCAGTACTTC.

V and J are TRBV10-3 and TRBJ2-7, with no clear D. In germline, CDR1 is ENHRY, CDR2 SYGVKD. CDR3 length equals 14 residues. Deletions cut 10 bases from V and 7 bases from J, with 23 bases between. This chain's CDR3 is CATRLEPLLGEQYF. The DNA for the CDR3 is TGTGCCACCCGGCTAGAGCCGCTCCTCGGGGAGCAGTACTTC.

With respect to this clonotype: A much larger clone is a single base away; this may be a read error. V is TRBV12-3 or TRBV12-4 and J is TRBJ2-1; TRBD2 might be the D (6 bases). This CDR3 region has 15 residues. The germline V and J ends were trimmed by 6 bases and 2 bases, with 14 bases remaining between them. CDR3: CASSMTSSPYNEQFF. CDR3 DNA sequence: TGTGCCAGCAGCATGACTAGTAGCCCCTACAATGAGCAGTTCTTC.

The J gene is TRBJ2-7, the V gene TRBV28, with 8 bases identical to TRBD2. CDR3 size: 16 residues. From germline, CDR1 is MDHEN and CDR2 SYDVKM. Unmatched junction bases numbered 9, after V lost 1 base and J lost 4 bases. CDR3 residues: CASSLYGGVNIYEQYF. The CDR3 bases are TGTGCCAGCAGTTTATACGGGGGGGTGAATATTTACGAGCAGTACTTC. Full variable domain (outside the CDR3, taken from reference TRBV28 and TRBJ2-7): DVKVTQSSRYLVKRTGEKVFLECVQDMDHENMFWYRQDPGLGLRLIYFSYDVKMKEKGDIPEGYSVSREKKERFSLILESASTNQTSMYLCASSLYGGVNIYEQYFGPGTRLTVT.

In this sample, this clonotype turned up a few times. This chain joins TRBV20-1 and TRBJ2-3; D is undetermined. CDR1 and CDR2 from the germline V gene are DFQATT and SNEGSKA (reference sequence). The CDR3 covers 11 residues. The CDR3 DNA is TGCAGCGGTCGGAATGCAGATACGCAGTATTTT. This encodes CSGRNADTQYF.